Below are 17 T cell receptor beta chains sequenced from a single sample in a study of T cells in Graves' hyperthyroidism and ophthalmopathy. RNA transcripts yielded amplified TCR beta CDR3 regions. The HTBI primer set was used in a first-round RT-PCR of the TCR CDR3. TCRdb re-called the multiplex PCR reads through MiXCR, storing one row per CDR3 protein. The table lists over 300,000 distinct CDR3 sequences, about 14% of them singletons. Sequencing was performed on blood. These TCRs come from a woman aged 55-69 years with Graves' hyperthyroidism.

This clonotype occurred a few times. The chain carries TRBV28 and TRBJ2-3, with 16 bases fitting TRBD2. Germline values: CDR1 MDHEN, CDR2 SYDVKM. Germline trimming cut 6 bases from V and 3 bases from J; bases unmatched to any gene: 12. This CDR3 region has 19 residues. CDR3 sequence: CASSYGGTSGRAGTDTQYF. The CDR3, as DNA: TGTGCCAGCAGCTACGGGGGGACTAGCGGGAGGGCCGGTACAGATACGCAGTATTTT.

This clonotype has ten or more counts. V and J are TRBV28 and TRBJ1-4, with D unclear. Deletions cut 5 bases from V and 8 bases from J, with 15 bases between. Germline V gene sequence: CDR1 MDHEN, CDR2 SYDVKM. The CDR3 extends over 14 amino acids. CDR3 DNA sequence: TGTGCCAGCAGTCCCGGGAGTACGGGGGAAAAACTGTTTTTT. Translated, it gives CASSPGSTGEKLFF.

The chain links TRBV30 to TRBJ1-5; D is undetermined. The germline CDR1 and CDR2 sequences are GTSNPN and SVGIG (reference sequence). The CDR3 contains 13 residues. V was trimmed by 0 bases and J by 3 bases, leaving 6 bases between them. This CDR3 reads CAWSVLSNQPQHF. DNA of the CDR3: TGTGCCTGGAGTGTACTCTCCAATCAGCCCCAGCATTTT.

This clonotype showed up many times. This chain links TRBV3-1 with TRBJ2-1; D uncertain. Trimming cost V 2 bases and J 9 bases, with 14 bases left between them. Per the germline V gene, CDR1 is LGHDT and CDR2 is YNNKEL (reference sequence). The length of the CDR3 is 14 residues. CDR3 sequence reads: CASSQFSRSGEQFF. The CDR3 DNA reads TGTGCCAGCAGCCAATTTAGTAGGTCGGGTGAGCAGTTCTTC.

The CDR3 is CASSFLAGGTEQYF. The CDR3, as DNA: TGTGCCAGCAGCTTCTTAGCGGGAGGGACTGAGCAGTACTTC. The V call is TRBV11-2, the J call TRBJ2-7, with 11 bases lining up with TRBD2. Trimming at V came to 3 bases and at J to 7 bases, leaving 5 bases not matched to a gene. The germline V gene encodes CDR1 SGHAT and CDR2 FQNNGV. The CDR3 sequence is 14 residues long.

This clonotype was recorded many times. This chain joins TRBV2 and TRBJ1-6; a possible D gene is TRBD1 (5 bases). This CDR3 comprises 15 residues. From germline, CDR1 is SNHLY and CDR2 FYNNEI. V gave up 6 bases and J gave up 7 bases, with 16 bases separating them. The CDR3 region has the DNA TGTGCCAGCAGCCCGCGTTGGGGGAGCAATTCACCCCTCCACTTT. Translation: CASSPRWGSNSPLHF.

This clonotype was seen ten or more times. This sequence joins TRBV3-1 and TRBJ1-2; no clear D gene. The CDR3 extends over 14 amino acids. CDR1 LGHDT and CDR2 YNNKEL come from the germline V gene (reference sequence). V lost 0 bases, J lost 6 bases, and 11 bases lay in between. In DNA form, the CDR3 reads TGTGCCAGCAGCCAAGATATAGGGCGTGATGGCTACACCTTC. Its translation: CASSQDIGRDGYTF.

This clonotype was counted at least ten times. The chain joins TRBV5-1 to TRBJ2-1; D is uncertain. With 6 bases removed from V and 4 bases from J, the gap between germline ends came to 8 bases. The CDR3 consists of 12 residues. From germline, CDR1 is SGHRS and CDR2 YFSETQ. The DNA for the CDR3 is TGCGCCAGCAAGGAAGGGTACAATGAGCAGTTCTTC. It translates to CASKEGYNEQFF.

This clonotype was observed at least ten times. The CDR3 DNA reads as TGTGCCAGCAGCCCTGTAGGTGCGGGGCCGACCTACGAGCAGTACTTC. Its translation: CASSPVGAGPTYEQYF. J is TRBJ2-7 and V is TRBV4-2, with a possible D match to TRBD2 (6 bases). The germline V gene encodes CDR1 LGHNA and CDR2 YNFKEQ. Trimming took 4 bases from V and 2 from J, leaving 18 bases between them. The CDR3 is 16 amino acids.

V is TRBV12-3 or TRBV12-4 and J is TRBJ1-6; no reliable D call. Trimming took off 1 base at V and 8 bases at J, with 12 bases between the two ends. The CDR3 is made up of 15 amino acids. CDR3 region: CASSLGSAVYSPLHF. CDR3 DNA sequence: TGTGCCAGCAGTTTAGGATCGGCAGTTTATTCACCCCTCCACTTT.

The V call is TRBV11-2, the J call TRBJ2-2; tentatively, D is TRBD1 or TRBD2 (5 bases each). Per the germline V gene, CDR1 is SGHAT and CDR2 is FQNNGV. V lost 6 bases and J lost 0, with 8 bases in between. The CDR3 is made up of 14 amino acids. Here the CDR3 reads CASRRDANTGELFF. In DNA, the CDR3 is TGTGCCAGCAGAAGGGACGCGAACACCGGGGAGCTGTTTTTT.

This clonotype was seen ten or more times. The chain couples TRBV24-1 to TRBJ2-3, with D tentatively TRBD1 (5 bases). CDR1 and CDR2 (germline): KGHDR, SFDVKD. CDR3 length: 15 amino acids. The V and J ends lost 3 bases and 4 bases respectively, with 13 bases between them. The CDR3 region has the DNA TGTGCCACCAGTGATCCCGCGGCAGGGCCAGATACGCAGTATTTT. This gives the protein CATSDPAAGPDTQYF.

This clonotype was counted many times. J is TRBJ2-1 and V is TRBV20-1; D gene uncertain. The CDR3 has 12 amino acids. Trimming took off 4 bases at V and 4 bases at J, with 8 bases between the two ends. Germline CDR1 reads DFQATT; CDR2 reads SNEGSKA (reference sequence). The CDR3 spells CSAIAVYNEQFF. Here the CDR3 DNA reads TGCAGTGCTATTGCGGTGTACAATGAGCAGTTCTTC.

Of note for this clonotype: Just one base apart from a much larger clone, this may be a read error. In DNA form, the CDR3 reads TGCAGCGTTGAAAACAGGCAGGGGAGAAGGCACACTGAAGCTTTCTTT. Translation: CSVENRQGRRHTEAFF. The V call is TRBV29-1, the J call TRBJ1-1; TRBD1 might be the D (6 bases). V was trimmed by 2 bases and J by 3 bases, leaving 19 bases between them. CDR3 length: 16 residues. Germline V gene data show CDR1 as SQVTM and CDR2 as ANQGSEA. The variable domain in full, completed from reference TRBV29-1 and TRBJ1-1, reads SAVISQKPSRDICQRGTSLTIQCQVDSQVTMMFWYRQQPGQSLTLIATANQGSEATYESGFVIDKFPISRPNLTFSTLTVSNMSPEDSSIYLCSVENRQGRRHTEAFFGQGTRLTVV.

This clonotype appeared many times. The CDR3 DNA reads as TGTGCCAGCAGTATTCGGACGGCTGGCTACACCTTC. It is translated as CASSIRTAGYTF. The gene calls are TRBV6-1 and TRBJ1-2; D is unresolved. CDR1 is MNHNS and CDR2 is SASEGT in the germline V gene. Trimming pared 5 bases from V and 7 bases from J, leaving 11 bases between. The CDR3 is made up of 12 amino acids.

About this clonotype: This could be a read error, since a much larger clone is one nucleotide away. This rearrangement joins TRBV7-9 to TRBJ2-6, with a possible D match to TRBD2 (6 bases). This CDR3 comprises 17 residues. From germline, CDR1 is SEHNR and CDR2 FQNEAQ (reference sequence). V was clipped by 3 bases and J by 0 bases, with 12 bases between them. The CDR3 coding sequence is TGTGCCAGCAGCTTGGTTGGCGGGGACTCTGGGGCCAACGTCCTGACTTTC. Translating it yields CASSLVGGDSGANVLTF.

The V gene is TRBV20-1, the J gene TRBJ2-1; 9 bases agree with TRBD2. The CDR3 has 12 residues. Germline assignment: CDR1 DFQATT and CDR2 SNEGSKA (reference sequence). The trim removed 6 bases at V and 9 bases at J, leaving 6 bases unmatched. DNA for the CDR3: TGCAGTGCCATTAGCGGGAGTTCTGAGCAGTTCTTC. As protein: CSAISGSSEQFF.